This TCR beta chain was captured by sequencing in a study of blood T cell repertoires in COVID-19. In the study overall: Two negative PCRs, clearance, or symptom resolution were required of recovered Cohort 3 donors. The United States, Italy and Spain provided the acute and convalescent COVID-19 samples. The cDNA or gDNA used as material had been derived from T cells, B-cell-depleted T cells, or PBMCs.

Sequencing was performed with immunoSEQ multiplex PCR; in TCRdb, only in-frame clones are kept and a portion is missing. The data hold about 170,000 clones, with 79% observed a single time. Participants reported their clinical history, and cohort assignment relied on those reports. The sample consisted of PBMCs or T cells enriched from blood (not recorded which). The TCR originated in a woman in her 70s in a cohort exposed to, infected with or recovered from COVID-19 (not recorded which).

CDR3 residues: CAISDQLAGGETQYF. For the CDR3, the DNA is TGTGCCATCAGTGACCAACTAGCGGGAGGAGAGACCCAGTACTTC. The chain has TRBV10-3 and TRBJ2-5; 12 positions agree with TRBD2. The CDR3 spans 15 residues. Germline loops: CDR1 ENHRY, CDR2 SYGVKD. V shed 3 bases, J shed 4 bases, and the junction held 3 bases outside the gene matches.